Shown below are 32 T cell receptor beta chains from a single sample sequenced in a study of neurological immune-mediated disorders. Via MiXCR, TCRdb re-called the 5' RACE reads, giving one row per CDR3 protein. This sample has tens of thousands of distinct CDR3 sequences, with around 9.9% found just once. The sample comprised PBMCs. The source of these receptors is a man aged 45-65 years in good health.

This clonotype was observed many times. CDR3 nucleotides: TGTGCCAGCAGCCAGGGGGGAATGAGGAACATTCAGTACTTC. This encodes CASSQGGMRNIQYF. The chain links TRBV14 to TRBJ2-4; maybe TRBD2 (6 bases). Germline lookup yields CDR1 SGHDN and CDR2 FVKESK. The CDR3 spans 14 residues. V was trimmed by 3 bases and J by 7 bases, leaving 13 bases between them.

Only a few counts were recorded for this clonotype. J is TRBJ1-1 and V is TRBV19; TRBD1 matches at 8 bases. Germline-derived CDR1 and CDR2 are LNHDA and SQIVND (reference sequence). Germline trimming cut 0 bases from V and 4 bases from J; bases unmatched to any gene: 4. The CDR3 contains 15 residues. The CDR3 DNA reads TGTGCCAGTAGTATAGATAGGACAGGGACCACTGAAGCTTTCTTT. It specifies CASSIDRTGTTEAFF.

This clonotype was recorded many times. The rearrangement uses TRBV9 and TRBJ1-2, with D perhaps TRBD1 (5 bases). This CDR3 region has 12 residues. Trimming left V 0 bases short and J 13 bases short, with 13 bases between. Germline loops: CDR1 SGDLS, CDR2 YYNGEE. The CDR3 coding sequence is TGTGCCAGCAGCGTAGGAGTAGGGGATCTCACCTTC. It codes for CASSVGVGDLTF.

This clonotype showed up many times. The chain carries TRBV5-5 and TRBJ2-2; D remains ambiguous. Germline V gene lookup returns CDR1 SGHKS and CDR2 YYEKEE (reference sequence). V gave up 0 bases and J gave up 2 bases, with 8 bases separating them. The CDR3 totals 15 residues. The CDR3 reads CASSLGASNTGELFF. The CDR3 DNA sequence: TGTGCCAGCAGCTTGGGGGCCAGTAACACCGGGGAGCTGTTTTTT.

This clonotype was recorded many times. J is TRBJ2-4 and V is TRBV5-1; no reliable D call. Germline V gene lookup returns CDR1 SGHRS and CDR2 YFSETQ. The CDR3 covers 16 residues. V lost 0 bases, J lost 0 bases, and 10 bases lay in between. The CDR3 DNA reads as TGCGCCAGCAGCTTGGATAGACGGCTAGCCAAAAACATTCAGTACTTC. Its protein product is CASSLDRRLAKNIQYF. The full variable domain, completed using reference TRBV5-1 and TRBJ2-4, is KAGVTQTPRYLIKTRGQQVTLSCSPISGHRSVSWYQQTPGQGLQFLFEYFSETQRNKGNFPGRFSGRQFSNSRSEMNVSTLELGDSALYLCASSLDRRLAKNIQYFGAGTRLSVL.

This clonotype was picked up many times. The chain is built from TRBV4-3 and TRBJ2-2; TRBD1 might be the D (5 bases). Deletions cut 4 bases from V and 5 bases from J, with 17 bases between. The CDR3 runs to 16 residues. Germline CDR1 is LGHNA and CDR2 is YSLEER. The CDR3 DNA follows: TGCGCCAGCAGCCTTAATAGGGGTAGTATTACCGGGGAGCTGTTTTTT. Residues: CASSLNRGSITGELFF.

This clonotype was counted many times. The chain combines TRBV20-1 with TRBJ1-2; D is unresolved. CDR1 and CDR2 from the germline V gene are DFQATT and SNEGSKA (reference sequence). Between the trimmed V and J ends, which lost 3 bases and 4 bases, there was a span of 12 bases. The CDR3 is 13 residues long. Written as DNA, the CDR3 is TGCAGTGCTAGTCAAGGTCAGCTCTATGGCTACACCTTC. Translated: CSASQGQLYGYTF.

This clonotype came up many times. The V and J genes are TRBV5-1 and TRBJ2-5; D may be TRBD1 (5 bases). This CDR3 has 14 amino acids. Trimming shortened V by 4 bases and J by 2 bases, and 12 bases separated the two germline ends. CDR1 SGHRS and CDR2 YFSETQ come from the germline V gene. Here the CDR3 reads CASSQTDTQETQYF. DNA of the CDR3: TGCGCCAGCAGCCAGACGGACACTCAAGAGACCCAGTACTTC.

The table lists this clonotype with many counts. This chain joins TRBV28 and TRBJ2-7; D is perhaps TRBD1 (6 bases). Looked up from germline, CDR1 is MDHEN and CDR2 is SYDVKM. Trimming removed 10 bases from V and 3 bases from J, with 13 bases in between. CDR3 length: 12 amino acids. CDR3 nucleotides: TGTGCCACCGCGGACAGCTTCTACGAGCAGTACTTC. Protein sequence: CATADSFYEQYF.

This clonotype was seen only a few times. This sequence joins TRBV27 and TRBJ2-1; 7 nucleotides agree with TRBD2. The CDR3 runs to 15 residues. V dropped 2 bases and J dropped 7; count of bases not matched to a gene: 8. The germline V gene encodes CDR1 MNHEY and CDR2 SMNVEV (reference sequence). CDR3 sequence reads: CASSLMASGRNEQFF. In nucleotides, the CDR3 is TGTGCCAGCAGTTTAATGGCTAGCGGACGGAATGAGCAGTTCTTC.

This clonotype was picked up many times. The CDR3 nucleotides read TGTGCCAGCAGCTGGGGGACAGGGTATCGTGGGGCCAACGTCCTGACTTTC. This translates into CASSWGTGYRGANVLTF. V and J are TRBV7-9 and TRBJ2-6; 9 bases match TRBD1. The CDR3 sequence is 17 residues long. J gave up 3 bases and V 4 bases, and 7 bases lay outside the gene matches. CDR1 is SEHNR and CDR2 is FQNEAQ in the germline V gene (reference sequence).

This clonotype was seen repeatedly, ten times or more. The chain joins TRBV15 to TRBJ2-3; 7 nucleotides align to TRBD1. Germline assignment: CDR1 LNHNV and CDR2 YYDKDF (reference sequence). The V and J ends lost 5 bases and 2 bases, in that order; junction bases with no gene match: 13. There are 17 residues in the CDR3. CDR3 coding DNA: TGTGCCACCAGCCCGTGGACAGGTTGGTACCCCACAGATACGCAGTATTTT. Protein product: CATSPWTGWYPTDTQYF.

This clonotype was counted at least ten times. V usage is TRBV5-1 and J usage is TRBJ2-3, with TRBD2 matching over 14 bases. CDR1 and CDR2 from the germline V gene are SGHRS and YFSETQ. The CDR3 has 16 amino acids. The V segment lost 4 bases and the J segment 4 bases; nucleotides outside the gene matches: 5. CDR3 protein: CASSRGLAGDSDTQYF. For the CDR3, the DNA is TGCGCCAGCAGCCGGGGACTAGCGGGAGATTCAGATACGCAGTATTTT.

As regards this clonotype: The germline gene is not matched at one end of the junction; a read error may be the cause. The rearrangement links TRBV24-1 to TRBJ2-5; 8 bases map to TRBD2. CDR3 length: 14 residues. Germline V gene data show CDR1 as KGHDR and CDR2 as SFDVKD. This chain's CDR3 is CSTSDRLAKETQYF. The CDR3 DNA reads TGTTCCACCAGTGACCGACTAGCGAAAGAGACCCAGTACTTC.

The sample holds many counts of this clonotype. V and J are TRBV7-9 and TRBJ2-7; D is unresolved. The CDR3 extends over 15 amino acids. V was shortened by 2 bases and J by 2 bases, with 13 bases between the two germline ends. Germline V gives CDR1 SEHNR, CDR2 FQNEAQ (reference sequence). The CDR3 here is CASSLLTGRTYEQYF. The CDR3 DNA is TGTGCCAGCAGCTTACTAACCGGGCGAACCTACGAGCAGTACTTC. The full variable domain, rest sourced from reference TRBV7-9 and TRBJ2-7, is DTGVSQNPRHKITKRGQNVTFRCDPISEHNRLYWYRQTLGQGPEFLTYFQNEAQLEKSRLLSDRFSAERPKGSFSTLEIQRTEQGDSAMYLCASSLLTGRTYEQYFGPGTRLTVT.

The chain employs TRBV11-2 and TRBJ2-1, with D unclear. Between the trimmed V and J ends, which lost 5 bases and 1 base, there was a span of 12 bases. CDR3 length: 15 amino acids. The V gene's germline CDR1 is SGHAT and CDR2 FQNNGV. The CDR3 DNA is TGTGCCAGCAGCGGAAACCCCCCGTCCTACAATGAGCAGTTCTTC. As protein: CASSGNPPSYNEQFF.

This clonotype was observed many times. The CDR3 sequence: CASSRDRGAYEQYF. CDR3 nucleotides: TGTGCCAGCAGTCGGGACAGGGGGGCCTACGAGCAGTACTTC. The chain employs TRBV7-2 and TRBJ2-7; 11 nucleotides line up with TRBD1. This CDR3 contains 14 residues. In germline, CDR1 is SGHTA, CDR2 FQGNSA. V lost 6 bases to trimming and J lost 2 bases; unmatched junction nucleotides: 3.

There are a few counts of this clonotype. The chain carries TRBV12-3 or TRBV12-4 and TRBJ1-5, with 8 bases matching TRBD1. V gave up 0 bases and J gave up 1 base; unmatched junction bases: 5. The CDR3 loop spans 17 amino acids. In DNA form, the CDR3 reads TGTGCCAGCAGTTTAGCTAGGACAGGGTGGAGCAATCAGCCCCAGCATTTT. It specifies CASSLARTGWSNQPQHF.

This clonotype is a singleton in its sample. The J gene is TRBJ2-7, the V gene TRBV12-3 or TRBV12-4, with TRBD1 as a possible D gene (7 bases). The CDR3 consists of 15 residues. In DNA form, the CDR3 reads TGTACTAGCAGTCCCAGGGGGACGGGCCCCTACGAGCAGTACTTC. Translating it yields CTSSPRGTGPYEQYF.

This clonotype was observed at least ten times. The V and J genes are TRBV6-2 or TRBV6-3 and TRBJ1-2; D call uncertain. Germline V CDR1 and CDR2: MNHEY, SVGEGT. V was pared by 3 bases and J by 4 bases, with 15 bases between. The CDR3 runs 15 residues. The CDR3 nucleotides are TGTGCCAGCAGTTATGGCCCGAATGGGATCTATGGCTACACCTTC. Translated, it gives CASSYGPNGIYGYTF.

The V and J genes are TRBV30 and TRBJ1-1, with TRBD1 as a possible D gene (5 bases). This CDR3 has 14 residues. The germline gives CDR1 GTSNPN, CDR2 SVGIG (reference sequence). Deletions cut 3 bases from V and 0 bases from J, with 11 bases between. The CDR3 protein is CAWRRRGVNTEAFF. CDR3 DNA sequence: TGTGCCTGGAGGAGGCGGGGCGTGAACACTGAAGCTTTCTTT.

This clonotype was detected many times. The V gene is TRBV28, the J gene TRBJ2-5; TRBD2 matches at 14 bases. The V gene's germline CDR1 is MDHEN and CDR2 SYDVKM. V lost 3 bases to trimming and J lost 5 bases; unmatched junction nucleotides: 8. This CDR3 has 17 residues. The CDR3 sequence is CASSLSTSGGAFETQYF. CDR3 sequence (DNA): TGTGCCAGCAGTTTGTCGACTAGCGGGGGGGCCTTTGAGACCCAGTACTTC.

This clonotype was seen only a few times. J is TRBJ2-5 and V is TRBV20-1, with 11 bases aligning to TRBD2. The CDR3 is 13 residues long. The V gene end was trimmed by 6 bases and the J gene end by 4 bases; junction bases not matched to a gene: 4. The germline V gene has CDR1 DFQATT and CDR2 SNEGSKA (reference sequence). DNA of the CDR3: TGCAGTGCACACGGACTAGCGGGAGAGACCCAGTACTTC. Encoded protein: CSAHGLAGETQYF.

This chain uses TRBV18 with TRBJ2-1, with D possibly being TRBD1 or TRBD2 (7 bases each). V was shortened by 0 bases and J by 8 bases, with 14 bases between the two germline ends. Germline V CDR1 and CDR2: KGHSH, LQKENI. The CDR3 is 15 amino acids. CDR3 residues: CASSPPGQGGDEQFF. Here the CDR3 DNA reads TGTGCCAGCTCACCACCCGGCCAGGGGGGGGATGAGCAGTTCTTC. Full variable domain (rest looked up from reference TRBV18 and TRBJ2-1): NAGVMQNPRHLVRRRGQEARLRCSPMKGHSHVYWYRQLPEEGLKFMVYLQKENIIDESGMPKERFSAEFPKEGPSILRIQQVVRGDSAAYFCASSPPGQGGDEQFFGPGTRLTVL.

This clonotype was counted ten times or more. The chain links TRBV11-2 to TRBJ1-2, with D possibly matching TRBD1 (5 bases). Deletions cut 1 base from V and 2 bases from J, with 5 bases between. This CDR3 has 13 amino acids. Germline V lookup: CDR1 SGHAT, CDR2 FQNNGV. The CDR3 region is CASSLGQNYGYTF. In DNA form, the CDR3 reads TGTGCCAGCAGCTTAGGACAGAACTATGGCTACACCTTC.

This clonotype was observed at least ten times. The gene calls are TRBV20-1 and TRBJ2-1; TRBD2 matches at 10 bases. This CDR3 has 15 amino acids. With 5 bases clipped from V and 8 bases from J, the junction kept 12 bases outside the gene matches. CDR1 is DFQATT and CDR2 is SNEGSKA in the germline V gene (reference sequence). The CDR3 bases are TGCAGTGCTTCCCGGACTAGCGGATTTTTAGATGAGCAGTTCTTC. Its protein is CSASRTSGFLDEQFF.

This clonotype was picked up many times. This rearrangement joins TRBV5-1 to TRBJ2-1, with 12 nucleotides matching TRBD2. CDR3 length: 17 amino acids. Germline V gives CDR1 SGHRS, CDR2 YFSETQ. Trimming cost V 4 bases and J 4 bases; bases outside gene matches: 9. Here the CDR3 reads CASSQVGTSGGYNEQFF. CDR3 sequence (DNA): TGCGCCAGCAGCCAGGTGGGAACTAGCGGGGGGTACAATGAGCAGTTCTTC.

This clonotype was found many times. V gene TRBV30 combines with J gene TRBJ1-1; no firm D call. The CDR3 extends over 13 amino acids. Trimming stripped 1 base from V and 1 base from J, with 7 bases between. CDR1 is GTSNPN, CDR2 SVGIG, per germline (reference sequence). The CDR3 here is CAWSGQPNTEAFF. CDR3 nucleotide sequence: TGTGCCTGGAGTGGGCAGCCGAACACTGAAGCTTTCTTT.

This clonotype was seen ten or more times. The CDR3 protein is CASSQIPGQGDYEQYF. In DNA form, the CDR3 reads TGTGCCAGCAGCCAAATACCGGGACAGGGGGACTACGAGCAGTACTTC. This chain uses TRBV3-1 with TRBJ2-7; 11 positions match TRBD1. The germline V gene has CDR1 LGHDT and CDR2 YNNKEL (reference sequence). This CDR3 has 16 residues. V dropped 2 bases and J dropped 3; count of bases not matched to a gene: 6.

This clonotype was seen repeatedly, ten times or more. The J gene is TRBJ2-5, the V gene TRBV10-3; a possible D gene is TRBD1 (6 bases). Germline loops: CDR1 ENHRY, CDR2 SYGVKD. V shed 10 bases and J shed 2 bases, with 8 bases lying between them. The CDR3 is 11 amino acids. CDR3: CATQGQETQYF. Written as DNA, the CDR3 is TGTGCCACCCAGGGGCAAGAGACCCAGTACTTC.

This clonotype showed up many times. The rearrangement joins TRBV5-1 to TRBJ1-1; no firm D call. Trimming stripped 0 bases from V and 0 bases from J, with 9 bases between. The CDR3 extends over 15 amino acids. CDR1 is SGHRS and CDR2 is YFSETQ in the germline V gene. The CDR3 nucleotides read TGCGCCAGCAGCTTGGCACAGCAGATGAACACTGAAGCTTTCTTT. This gives the protein CASSLAQQMNTEAFF.

Many counts were recorded for this clonotype. V and J are TRBV29-1 and TRBJ1-1; 10 bases align to TRBD1. The CDR3 is 14 amino acids. Losses at the gene ends were 6 bases for V and 3 bases for J; bases not matched to a gene: 7. Germline lookup yields CDR1 SQVTM and CDR2 ANQGSEA. Written as DNA, the CDR3 is TGCAGCGTAGACAGGGGGCGCGGGGACACTGAAGCTTTCTTT. Protein sequence: CSVDRGRGDTEAFF.